This TCR beta chain was sequenced for a study of blood T cell repertoires in COVID-19 (dated by TCRdb to 2019 to 2021). Broadly, across the study: Samples from collaborators originated in the United States, Italy and Spain and spanned both the acute and convalescent phases of COVID-19. Sample metadata almost always included a de-identified subject ID, COVID-19 status, age in years and sex. The repertoires were released in a freely available public database intended as a resource for research on the immune response to SARS-CoV-2. Where available, HLA class I and class II types were taken from metadata supplied by the sample provider and were not determined by assay-based typing. The samples were drawn from the first 160 participants of the ongoing ImmuneRACE study and from 950 to 1,500 subjects provided by 6 global collaborators. The prospective study material was composed of cDNA or gDNA derived from T cells, B-cell-depleted T cells, or PBMCs. Deeply sampled blood TCRbeta repertoires from subjects exposed to, actively infected with, or recovered from COVID-19 were included in the dataset. General conclusions and limits of the study: The quantity of clinical and demographic metadata differed by source and by participant and was supplied without curation.

Note on this clone: What antigen it recognizes has not been identified. No clone much larger than this one lies a single base away; base qualities are absent.

TCRbeta CDR3 regions were amplified from genomic DNA using the immunoSEQ Assay, a bias-controlled multiplex PCR. The authors processed their data as follows. The number of nucleated cells in each sample was estimated from the amplification of reference gene primers within the assay. Sequence reads were collapsed and filtered to measure the absolute abundance of every unique TCRbeta CDR3 rearrangement. For each sample, productive Simpson clonality was calculated by taking the square root of Simpson's diversity index across productive rearrangements. This is the immuneACCESS table as TCRdb keeps it, with only in-frame sequences that have V and J called. A part of the clones is gone; compared with another copy, unresolved V genes explain less than half, and the rest is unexplained. D and trimming come from the DNA, and the V and J calls and clone size come from that table. Across this sample there are about 180,000 clones, with about 89% seen only once. The ten most abundant clones make up 2.5% of the sample.

Sequences SGHNT (CDR1) and YYREEE (CDR2) are obtained from the germline V gene (reference sequence). The CDR3, cysteine through phenylalanine, is 16 amino acids long. The retained sequence is limited to the CDR3, 48 bases, with the frame set at the first base. V and J are truncated by 1 base and 5 bases respectively, leaving an intervening sequence of 18 bases. The collaborating institutions used their own protocols to collect whole blood in K2EDTA tubes. Collaborator samples were shipped for TCRbeta analysis as frozen whole blood, isolated PBMCs, or DNA extracted from either sample type. The sequencing input was peripheral blood. The TCR was taken from a man between 35 and 55 years old with active or convalescent COVID-19. The chain is assembled from TRBV5-4 and TRBJ2-5; possibly the D gene is TRBD2, per 7 matching bases. The CDR3: CASSLPGGGLGETQYF. The DNA is as follows: TGTGCCAGCAGCTTGCCGGGGGGCGGCCTCGGGGAGACCCAGTACTTC.